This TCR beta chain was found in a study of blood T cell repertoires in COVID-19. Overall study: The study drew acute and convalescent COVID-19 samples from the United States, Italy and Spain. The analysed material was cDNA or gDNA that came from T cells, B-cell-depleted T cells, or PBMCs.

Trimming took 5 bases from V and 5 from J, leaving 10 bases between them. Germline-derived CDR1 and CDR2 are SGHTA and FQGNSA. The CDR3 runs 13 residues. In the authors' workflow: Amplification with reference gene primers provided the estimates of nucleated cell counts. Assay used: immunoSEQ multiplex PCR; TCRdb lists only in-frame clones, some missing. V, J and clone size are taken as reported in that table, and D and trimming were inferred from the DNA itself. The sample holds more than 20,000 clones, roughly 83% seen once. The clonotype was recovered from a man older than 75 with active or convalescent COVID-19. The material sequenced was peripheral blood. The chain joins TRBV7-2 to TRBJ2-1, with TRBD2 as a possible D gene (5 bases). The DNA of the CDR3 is TGTGCCAGCAGCGAAGGACTGCACAATGAGCAGTTCTTC. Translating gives CASSEGLHNEQFF.